The entry below gives a single TCR beta chain sequence along with its context. V was shortened by 3 bases and J by 0 bases, with 6 bases between the two germline ends. The CDR3 is made up of 15 amino acids. The germline V gene encodes CDR1 MNHNS and CDR2 SASEGT. The data were produced by immunoSEQ multiplex PCR, yet TCRdb's version contains in-frame clones alone and is incomplete. Of roughly 200,000 clones listed, 70% to 90% are singletons. The source of the sample is a study of blood T cell repertoires in COVID-19. Study context: From the United States, Italy and Spain came samples of acute and convalescent COVID-19. From T cells, B-cell-depleted T cells, or PBMCs came the material, which was cDNA or gDNA.

The rearrangement uses TRBV6-1 and TRBJ1-6, with D uncertain. Sequenced sample: peripheral blood. The receptor's source is a woman between 18 and 29 years old who had recovered from COVID-19. CDR3 sequence reads: CASSDPSSYNSPLHF. The CDR3 nucleotides read TGTGCCAGCAGTGACCCGAGCTCCTATAATTCACCCCTCCACTTT.